This TCR beta chain was identified in a study of identical twins. Whole-study results and caveats: Twin-shared out-of-frame alpha sequences showed excess low generation probability. Zero-insertion analyses were open to partial confounding by invariant MAIT and iNKT cells. Surplus twin overlap in beta out-of-frame sequences was less pronounced.

There are a few counts of this clonotype. No antigen is known for it. TCRdb ran MiXCR on the 5' RACE reads and lists one entry per CDR3 protein. The table lists 400,000 to 500,000 distinct CDR3 sequences, about a fifth of them singletons, with around 12% in the top ten. This CDR3 comprises 16 residues. The V end was cut by 1 base, the J end by 2 bases, with 12 bases between. Germline CDR1 and CDR2: KGHDR and SFDVKD. The specimen sequenced was naive T cells sorted from blood. The chain recombines TRBV24-1 with TRBJ2-3; D might be TRBD2 (6 bases). This TCR came from a middle-aged man in good health. The CDR3 loop is CATSDFGGELTDTQYF. CDR3 in DNA: TGTGCCACCAGTGATTTTGGCGGGGAACTCACAGATACGCAGTATTTT.